This TCR beta chain emerged from a study of blood T cells in healthy people across ages. Trimming shortened V by 5 bases and J by 8 bases, and 18 bases separated the two germline ends. The germline gives CDR1 SGHTA, CDR2 FQGNSA. This CDR3 comprises 14 residues. PCR was performed a second time for about 7 to 12 cycles using a sample-barcoded 5' primer and a J-beta primer mix. Each sample provided no less than 2.5 million CDR3-containing paired-end reads. MiXCR, applied by TCRdb to the 5' RACE reads, yields one record per CDR3 protein. The profile shows fewer than 2,000,000 distinct CDR3 sequences, roughly two fifths of them singletons.

The chain has TRBV7-2 and TRBJ1-2; possibly TRBD1 for D (5 bases). This receptor was identified in a human donor in good health. The material sequenced was blood. CDR3 residues: CASSPYQGLPGYTF. CDR3 DNA: TGTGCCAGCAGCCCGTACCAGGGTTTGCCCGGCTACACCTTC.